A single sample gave rise to the 16 T cell receptor beta chains below, sequenced in a study of blood T cell repertoires in COVID-19. Produced via immunoSEQ multiplex PCR; TCRdb's table is partial and in-frame only. The table has more than 200,000 clones, 85% to 90% seen once. Sequenced: peripheral blood. These receptors all stem from a man aged 50 to 60 with acute or convalescent COVID-19.

The chain joins TRBV3-1 (or the pseudogene TRBV3-2) to TRBJ1-6; D may be TRBD1 (5 bases). Per germline, CDR1 LGHDT and CDR2 YNNKEL (reference sequence). The V end was cut by 6 bases, the J end by 15 bases, with 12 bases between. This CDR3 is 11 amino acids long. CDR3 in amino acids: CASSAGFRLHF. For the CDR3, the DNA is TGTGCCAGCAGTGCAGGGTTTCGCCTCCACTTT.

This rearrangement joins TRBV11-2 to TRBJ2-1, with TRBD1 matching over 8 bases. Germline assignment: CDR1 SGHAT and CDR2 FQNNGV. The CDR3 has 13 residues. The ends lost 7 bases at V and 8 bases at J; junction bases unmatched: 7. The CDR3 bases are TGTGCCAGCAAGGACGACAGGGGCTATGAGCAGTTCTTC. This translates into CASKDDRGYEQFF.

This chain uses TRBV11-2 with TRBJ2-1, with 7 nucleotides matching TRBD1. The germline V gene has CDR1 SGHAT and CDR2 FQNNGV. This CDR3 is 15 amino acids long. V dropped 5 bases and J dropped 1; count of bases not matched to a gene: 5. CDR3 loop: CASSVQGPSYNEQFF. CDR3 nucleotides: TGTGCCAGCAGCGTACAGGGGCCTTCCTACAATGAGCAGTTCTTC.

This clone was found a few times. The V and J genes are TRBV10-1 and TRBJ2-7, with D unresolved. Trimming removed 3 bases at V and 6 bases at J, with 12 bases between. This CDR3 comprises 13 residues. Germline V gene sequence: CDR1 WNHNN, CDR2 SYGVQD (reference sequence). CDR3 loop: CASSEFLEREQYF. For the CDR3, the DNA is TGCGCCAGCAGTGAATTCCTCGAGCGCGAGCAGTACTTC.

This chain joins TRBV16 and TRBJ1-2; D uncertain. Trimming took off 2 bases at V and 2 bases at J, with 3 bases between the two ends. This CDR3 has 12 residues. CDR1 is KGHSY, CDR2 FQNENV, per germline. CDR3 DNA: TGTGCCAGCAGCCAACAGAACTATGGCTACACCTTC. Residues: CASSQQNYGYTF.

The V gene is TRBV7-9, the J gene TRBJ1-4; TRBD1 aligns across 7 bases. The CDR3 contains 15 residues. With 5 bases clipped from V and 8 bases from J, the junction kept 11 bases outside the gene matches. CDR1 is SEHNR, CDR2 FQNEAQ, per germline (reference sequence). CDR3 sequence: CASSPRRQGGEKLFF. In nucleotides, the CDR3 is TGTGCCAGCAGCCCAAGGCGACAGGGCGGAGAAAAACTGTTTTTT.

The chain uses TRBV12-3 or TRBV12-4 and TRBJ1-1; 7 nucleotides align to TRBD1. V trimming: 2 bases; J trimming: 6 bases; junction bases outside the gene matches: 3. The CDR3 loop spans 13 amino acids. The CDR3 DNA reads TGTGCCAGCAGTTTAAGGGGGCTGCCTGAAGCTTTCTTT. Its protein product is CASSLRGLPEAFF.

The chain recombines TRBV3-1 (or the pseudogene TRBV3-2) with TRBJ1-6; 10 bases line up with TRBD1. There are 15 residues in the CDR3. The V and J ends lost 1 base and 10 bases, in that order; junction bases with no gene match: 4. Germline lookup yields CDR1 LGHDT and CDR2 YNNKEL (reference sequence). The CDR3 DNA follows: TGTGCCAGCAGCCAAGGGACAGGGGGATACTCACCCCTCCACTTT. It codes for CASSQGTGGYSPLHF.

The table lists this clone with a count of one. V is TRBV6-5 and J is TRBJ1-1; 9 bases are shared with TRBD1. After removal of 6 bases from V and 0 bases from J, the junction contained 5 bases not matched to a gene. This CDR3 is 15 amino acids long. Germline values: CDR1 MNHEY, CDR2 SVGAGI. The CDR3 nucleotides read TGTGCCAGCAGGCAACAGGGGGCGGTGAACACTGAAGCTTTCTTT. It encodes CASRQQGAVNTEAFF.

V and J are TRBV7-3 and TRBJ1-4, with a weak D call TRBD1 (5 bases). V lost 5 bases and J lost 7, with 17 bases in between. Germline V gene data show CDR1 as SGHTA and CDR2 as FQGTGA. The CDR3 spans 15 residues. The CDR3 reads CASSPSGQRGEKLFF. CDR3 nucleotides: TGTGCCAGCAGCCCGTCAGGCCAAAGGGGTGAAAAACTGTTTTTT.

The chain links TRBV2 to TRBJ2-7; no firm D call. Germline CDR1 and CDR2: SNHLY and FYNNEI. The CDR3 runs to 14 residues. The ends were cut back, 7 bases at V and 6 bases at J, with 19 bases in the middle. CDR3 nucleotides: TGTGCCAGCACCCCCCAGACCATAGACTCCGAGCAGTACTTC. This sequence encodes CASTPQTIDSEQYF.

The chain links TRBV29-1 to TRBJ1-1, with 7 bases matching TRBD1. Germline CDR1 is SQVTM and CDR2 is ANQGSEA. The CDR3 has 13 residues. Trimming at V came to 7 bases and at J to 6 bases, leaving 11 bases not matched to a gene. The CDR3 reads CSAADRVRSEAFF. The CDR3 DNA follows: TGCAGCGCCGCCGACAGGGTTCGCTCTGAAGCTTTCTTT.

The CDR3 coding sequence is TGTGCCAGCAGCCCTAGACAGGGTGCCTACAATGAGCAGTTCTTC. It yields the protein CASSPRQGAYNEQFF. The J gene is TRBJ2-1, the V gene TRBV5-4, with 7 bases identical to TRBD1. The CDR3 sequence is 15 residues long. Losses at the gene ends were 4 bases for V and 2 bases for J; bases not matched to a gene: 6. The germline V gene encodes CDR1 SGHNT and CDR2 YYREEE (reference sequence).

This clone has just one count. This chain connects TRBV6-5 to TRBJ2-7; no firm D call. Between the trimmed V and J ends, which lost 4 bases and 9 bases, there was a span of 10 bases. The CDR3 is made up of 11 amino acids. Germline values: CDR1 MNHEY, CDR2 SVGAGI. CDR3 sequence reads: CASSSPPGQYF. As DNA, the CDR3 is TGTGCCAGCAGTTCACCCCCGGGGCAGTACTTC.

J is TRBJ2-2 and V is TRBV5-1; D is perhaps TRBD2 (6 bases). Germline CDR1 SGHRS, CDR2 YFSETQ. The CDR3 is 15 amino acids. The ends were cut back, 0 bases at V and 4 bases at J, with 10 bases in the middle. CDR3 residues: CASSLGDLVTGELFF. The CDR3 nucleotides are TGCGCCAGCAGCTTGGGGGACTTGGTCACCGGGGAGCTGTTTTTT.

The chain uses TRBV18 and TRBJ2-3, with 10 bases identical to TRBD1. Germline V gene lookup returns CDR1 KGHSH and CDR2 LQKENI. CDR3 length equals 16 residues. V trimming: 6 bases; J trimming: 4 bases; junction bases outside the gene matches: 10. CDR3 in amino acids: CASSRQGARDADTQYF. CDR3 nucleotides: TGTGCCAGCTCCCGACAGGGGGCGCGGGACGCAGATACGCAGTATTTT.